The text below deals with one T cell receptor (beta chain). Its antigen remains unidentified. Base quality data are lacking; no much larger clone is found one base away. The data are from a study of blood T cell repertoires in COVID-19 (TCRdb year 2020). Some background on the complete study: The collaborator samples originated in the United States, Italy and Spain and spanned the acute and convalescent phases of COVID-19. The prospective study material was composed of cDNA or gDNA derived from T cells, B-cell-depleted T cells, or PBMCs. Deeply sampled blood TCRbeta repertoires from subjects exposed to, actively infected with, or recovered from COVID-19 were included in the dataset. The repertoires were released in a freely available public database meant as a resource for research on the immune response to SARS-CoV-2. Samples came from the ongoing ImmuneRACE study (first 160 participants) plus 1,254 subjects from 6 global collaborators. Nearly every sample came with metadata listing a de-identified subject ID, COVID-19 status, age in years and sex. HLA class I and class II types, where available, came from metadata supplied by the sample provider rather than from assay-based typing. Paper-wide results and their limitations: The amount of clinical and demographic metadata varied by source and participant and was provided uncurated.

The immunoSEQ Assay, a bias-controlled multiplex PCR, was used to amplify TCRbeta CDR3 regions from genomic DNA. Per the authors' processing: Within the assay, amplification of reference gene primers was used to estimate how many nucleated cells each sample contained. To quantify the absolute abundance of each unique TCRbeta CDR3 rearrangement, sequence reads were collapsed and filtered. For each sample, productive Simpson clonality was calculated by taking the square root of Simpson's diversity index across productive rearrangements. The clones in this table, taken by TCRdb from immuneACCESS, are in-frame only. Not every clone is retained; where verified, under half of the shortfall comes from an unresolved V gene, and the cause of the rest is unknown. The V and J calls and the clone size are those of that table, but D and trimming were determined from the DNA. Recorded for this sample are roughly 180,000 clones; 85% to 90% of them occurred a single time. The ten largest make up more than 5% of the sample.

A distance of 6 bases separates the germline ends of V and J, which lose 0 bases and 1 base respectively. CDR1 and CDR2, looked up from the germline V gene, are SQVTM and ANQGSEA. From the cysteine up to the phenylalanine, the CDR3 has a length of 13 residues. CDR3 DNA only is kept here, 39 bases in frame from base 1. Participants in the prospective study were enrolled through a virtual design, were aged about 18 to 90 years, and lived in 20 to 30 United States geographic areas. To assign participants to cohorts, the prospective study relied on clinical history that participants themselves reported in a screening survey and a study questionnaire. ImmuneRACE Cohort 3 recovered participants were defined by two consecutive negative NP/OP PCR tests, healthcare professional clearance, or symptom resolution. Each participant in the prospective study had whole blood, serum and a nasopharyngeal or oropharyngeal swab collected by mobile phlebotomists. Over a roughly 2-month period, participants in the prospective study had the option of providing additional blood draws and questionnaires. Blood samples from the prospective study were shipped frozen or at room temperature prior to DNA extraction.

The sequence is built from TRBV29-1 and TRBJ1-1; no D gene is confidently identified. This sequence was found in a man aged 40-49 years who had recovered from COVID-19. Sequencing was performed on PBMCs or T cells enriched from blood (not recorded which). The encoded CDR3 is CSVEDGPNTEAFF. The DNA reads TGCAGCGTTGAAGATGGGCCGAACACTGAAGCTTTCTTT.